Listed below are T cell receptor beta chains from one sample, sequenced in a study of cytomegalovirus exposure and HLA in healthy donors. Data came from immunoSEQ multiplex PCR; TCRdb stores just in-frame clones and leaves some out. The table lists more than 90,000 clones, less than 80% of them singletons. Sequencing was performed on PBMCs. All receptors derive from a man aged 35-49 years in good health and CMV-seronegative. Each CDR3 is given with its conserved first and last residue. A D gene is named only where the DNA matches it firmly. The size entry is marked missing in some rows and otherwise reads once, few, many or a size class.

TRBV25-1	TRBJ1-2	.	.	TGTGCCAGCAGTGGTCCGTTTATTGGCTACACCTTC	CASSGPFIGYTF
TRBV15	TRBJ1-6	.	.	TGTGCCACCAGCAGAGATCTAGATCCATCTAATTCACCCCTCCACTTT	CATSRDLDPSNSPLHF
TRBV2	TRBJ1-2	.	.	TGTGCCAGCAGTGAAAGTCGCAGGGGCGGTTCTGGCTACACCTTC	CASSESRRGGSGYTF
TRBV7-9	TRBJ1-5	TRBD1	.	TGTTCCAGCAGCCGAGAAGGGACAGTTTCGCATTTT	CSSSREGTVSHF
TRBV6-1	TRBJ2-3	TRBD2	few	TGTGCCAGCAGGCCCCTAGCGGGAATCACAGATACGCAGTATTTT	CASRPLAGITDTQYF
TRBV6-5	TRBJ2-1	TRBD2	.	TGTGCCAGCAGTTACGAGGCTAGCGGGGACAATGAGCAGTTCTTC	CASSYEASGDNEQFF
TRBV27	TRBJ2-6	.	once	TGTGCCAGCAGTTTAGTCAGAAACTCTGGGGCCAACGTCCTGACTTTC	CASSLVRNSGANVLTF
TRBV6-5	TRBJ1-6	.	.	TGTGCCAGCAGTTCCCCGGTCGCGGCTTCACCCCTCCACTTT	CASSSPVAASPLHF
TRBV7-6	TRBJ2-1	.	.	TGTGCCAGCAGCCAAAACGGAGAGGATAGTGAGCAGTTCTTC	CASSQNGEDSEQFF
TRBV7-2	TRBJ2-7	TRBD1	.	TGTGCCAGCACCCAGGGTTCTGGACAGGCAGGAAGGTACGAGCAGTACTTC	CASTQGSGQAGRYEQYF
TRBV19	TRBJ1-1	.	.	TGTGCCAGTAGTATTTTTTGGGCGCTGGACACTGAAGCTTTCTTT	CASSIFWALDTEAFF
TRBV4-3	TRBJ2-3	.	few	TGCGCCAGCAGCCAAGGGCCGACTCGCACAGATACGCAGTATTTT	CASSQGPTRTDTQYF
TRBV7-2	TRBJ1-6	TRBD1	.	TGTGCCAGCAGCTCTCAGGGGGCCGGTTTTACACCCCTCCACTTT	CASSSQGAGFTPLHF
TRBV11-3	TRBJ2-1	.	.	TGTGCCAGCAGCTTGGAGGACGGGGAGGGGGGAAGCGAACAGTTCTTC	CASSLEDGEGGSEQFF
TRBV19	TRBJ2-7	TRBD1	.	TGTGCCAGTACGGCAGGGGGCGGCGACGAGCAGTACTTC	CASTAGGGDEQYF
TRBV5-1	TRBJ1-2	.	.	TGCGCCAGCAAGCGGCATGAGGGTAGCTATGGCTACACCTTC	CASKRHEGSYGYTF
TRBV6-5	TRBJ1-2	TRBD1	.	TGTGCCAGCAGCAAGACAGGGTTGAGCGGCTACACCTTC	CASSKTGLSGYTF
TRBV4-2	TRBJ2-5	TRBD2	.	TGTGCCAGCAGCCAGGCTCCCCGTGGACTCCCCGGGGGGGAGACCCAGTACTTC	CASSQAPRGLPGGETQYF
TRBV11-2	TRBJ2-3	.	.	TGTGCCAGCAGCGGGTCCCCCGAGGTAGATACGCAGTATTTT	CASSGSPEVDTQYF
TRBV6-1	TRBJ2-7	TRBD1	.	TGTGCCAGCCGTAGGGGGCTTTACGAGCAGTACTTC	CASRRGLYEQYF
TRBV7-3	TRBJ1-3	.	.	TGTGCCAGCAGCCCAGGGGATTCTGGAAACACCATATATTTT	CASSPGDSGNTIYF
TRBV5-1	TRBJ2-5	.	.	TGCGCCAGCAGCATGCGGGGACAAGAGACCCAGTACTTC	CASSMRGQETQYF
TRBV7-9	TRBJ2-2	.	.	TGTTCCCATAATTCAGGGTCCGGGGAGCTGTTTTTT	CSHNSGSGELFF
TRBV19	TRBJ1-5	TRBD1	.	TGTGCCGGTAGTACTGACAGGGGTGTTCAGCCCCAGCATTTT	CAGSTDRGVQPQHF
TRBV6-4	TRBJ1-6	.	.	TGTGCCAGCAGTCCAGAGACAGGCAGACCCCTCCACTTT	CASSPETGRPLHF
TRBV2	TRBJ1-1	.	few	TGTGCCAGCAGTGAAACGGAGGGAAAGCTCTCGAACACTGAAGCTTTCTTT	CASSETEGKLSNTEAFF
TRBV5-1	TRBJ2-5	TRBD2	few	TGCGCCAGCAGACACAGCGGGAGCGATCAAGAGACCCAGTACTTC	CASRHSGSDQETQYF
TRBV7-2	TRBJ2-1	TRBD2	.	TGTGCCAGCAGCCTCTCTAGCGGGGGGCTTTCCTACAATGAGCAGTTCTTC	CASSLSSGGLSYNEQFF
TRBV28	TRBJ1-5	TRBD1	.	TGTGCCAGCGTGGGGGACAGCTTTAATAATCAGCCCCAGCATTTT	CASVGDSFNNQPQHF
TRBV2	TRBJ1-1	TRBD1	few	TGTGCCAGCAGTTCCCAGACAGGGGGCACTGAAGCTTTCTTT	CASSSQTGGTEAFF
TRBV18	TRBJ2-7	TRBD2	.	TGTGCCAGCTCTCGGACTAGCGGGGACGCCTACGAGCAGTACTTC	CASSRTSGDAYEQYF
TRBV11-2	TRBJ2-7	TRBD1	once	TGTGCCAGCAGCTTAGGGACAGGGAGGCTTGTTATATACGAGCAGTACTTC	CASSLGTGRLVIYEQYF
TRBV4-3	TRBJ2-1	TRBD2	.	TGCGCCAGCAGCCGACGAGCGGGGGGGCCCAACAATGAGCAGTTCTTC	CASSRRAGGPNNEQFF
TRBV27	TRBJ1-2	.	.	TGTGATGGGACGGAGGGTGGCTACACCTTC	CDGTEGGYTF
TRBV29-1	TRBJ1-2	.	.	TGCAGCGTTGAAAGAATTGACCCGGGGTTCTATGGCTACACCTTC	CSVERIDPGFYGYTF